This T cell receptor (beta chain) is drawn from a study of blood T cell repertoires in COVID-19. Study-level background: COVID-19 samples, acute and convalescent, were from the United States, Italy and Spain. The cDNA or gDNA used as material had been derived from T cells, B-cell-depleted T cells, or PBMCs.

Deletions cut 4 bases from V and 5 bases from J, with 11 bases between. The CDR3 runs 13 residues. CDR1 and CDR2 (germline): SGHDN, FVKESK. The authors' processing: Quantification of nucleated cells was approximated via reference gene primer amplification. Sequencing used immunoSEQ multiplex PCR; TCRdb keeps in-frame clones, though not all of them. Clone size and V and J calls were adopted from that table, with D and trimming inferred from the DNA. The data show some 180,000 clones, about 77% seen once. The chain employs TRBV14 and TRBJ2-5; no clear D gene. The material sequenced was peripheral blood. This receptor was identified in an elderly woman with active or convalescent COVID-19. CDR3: CASSRRAWETQYF. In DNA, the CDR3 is TGTGCCAGCAGCCGTCGCGCGTGGGAGACCCAGTACTTC.